Presented here are 25 T cell receptor beta chains from one specimen sequenced in a study of CD8+CD57+ T cells in acquired aplastic anemia. Genomic DNA constituted the template upon which TCR beta VDJ and CDR3 profiling was performed. Each CDR3 protein is one row after TCRdb ran MiXCR on the reads. The table has roughly 500,000 distinct CDR3 sequences, less than 35% seen once. Previously, flow cytometry had revealed CD8+CD57+ cell expansion in the patients chosen for sequencing. Sequenced sample: sorted CD4+, CD8+, or CD8+CD57+ T cells (not recorded which) from PBMCs. The receptors were gathered from a human donor with aplastic anemia.

J is TRBJ2-5 and V is TRBV7-9; the match to TRBD2 covers 10 bases. The CDR3 length is 16 residues. Germline CDR1 is SEHNR and CDR2 is FQNEAQ (reference sequence). With 5 bases clipped from V and 1 base from J, the junction kept 7 bases outside the gene matches. CDR3 nucleotides: TGTGCCAGCAGCCGTGCGCTAGCGGGGGCCCAAGAGACCCAGTACTTC. Translated: CASSRALAGAQETQYF.

This clonotype was counted between two and nine times. It is unclear where the CDR3 begins or ends on the DNA, so no DNA is shown, and the CDR3 is as TCRdb lists it. The chain couples TRBV5-6 to TRBJ1-3. The germline V gene has CDR1 SGHDT and CDR2 YYEEEE. From its first to its last residue, the CDR3 has 14 amino acids. CDR3 in amino acids: CASSLWATQTPYIF.

The chain uses TRBV6-1 and TRBJ2-4, with D perhaps TRBD1 (6 bases). The V end lost 5 bases, the J end lost 6 bases, and 11 bases lay between the germline ends. The CDR3 spans 13 residues. Germline V CDR1 and CDR2: MNHNS, SASEGT. Here the CDR3 DNA reads TGTGCCAGCAGTCCAGCACAGGGAAACATTCAGTACTTC. This sequence encodes CASSPAQGNIQYF.

The chain joins TRBV7-2 to TRBJ1-2; TRBD1 is a possible D gene (6 bases). The CDR3 is 14 residues long. Trimming left V 6 bases short and J 6 bases short, with 17 bases between. Germline CDR1 is SGHTA and CDR2 is FQGNSA. Written as DNA, the CDR3 is TGTGCCAGCAGGACCCTACAGGGTACAGATGGCTACACCTTC. Its translation: CASRTLQGTDGYTF.

The CDR3 sequence: CASSGTVATNEKLFF. DNA for the CDR3: TGTGCCAGTTCCGGGACCGTCGCAACTAATGAAAAACTGTTTTTT. The V and J genes are TRBV19 and TRBJ1-4; maybe TRBD1 (5 bases). Germline V gene sequence: CDR1 LNHDA, CDR2 SQIVND (reference sequence). Between the trimmed V and J ends, which lost 8 bases and 0 bases, there was a span of 13 bases. The CDR3 contains 15 residues.

The chain uses TRBV9 and TRBJ2-3, with 7 bases aligning to TRBD1. The CDR3 length is 11 residues. V lost 3 bases to trimming and J lost 9 bases; unmatched junction nucleotides: 1. Germline loops: CDR1 SGDLS, CDR2 YYNGEE. In DNA, the CDR3 is TGTGCCAGCAGCGCGACAGGGACGCAGTATTTT. Translated, it gives CASSATGTQYF.

This sequence joins TRBV6-5 and TRBJ2-7; D is unclear. The V gene lost 2 bases and the J gene lost 2 bases, with 7 bases spanning the gap. This CDR3 contains 13 residues. Germline V gives CDR1 MNHEY, CDR2 SVGAGI. The CDR3 loop reads CASSYRATYEQYF. The CDR3 coding sequence is TGTGCCAGCAGTTACCGCGCCACCTACGAGCAGTACTTC.

Remarks on this clonotype: Given the absence of the conserved phenylalanine or tryptophan at the CDR3 end, a read error is likely. Because the CDR3's place on the DNA is in doubt, the DNA is left out and the CDR3 is given as listed by TCRdb. This sequence joins TRBV5-1 and TRBJ1-2; TRBD1, as called in the table, went unchecked against the DNA. The CDR3 is 12 amino acids long, termini counted. Germline V gives CDR1 SGHRS, CDR2 YFSETQ. The CDR3 loop reads CASSPLVPGQGV.

This clonotype has only a few counts. The chain is built from TRBV9 and TRBJ2-7, with a weak D call TRBD1 (6 bases). The CDR3 has 14 amino acids. Germline CDR1 is SGDLS and CDR2 is YYNGEE. V lost 2 bases to trimming and J lost 2 bases, with 11 bases between them. The CDR3 coding sequence is TGTGCCAGCAGCGTCTCGACAGGACCCTACGAGCAGTACTTC. Translated, it gives CASSVSTGPYEQYF.

This clonotype came up a few times. The chain has TRBV6-1 and TRBJ1-2, with 8 bases lining up with TRBD1. Trimming took 4 bases from V and 4 from J; bases not matched to a gene: 2. This CDR3 region has 13 residues. Germline lookup yields CDR1 MNHNS and CDR2 SASEGT. CDR3 protein: CASSGTGRYGYTF. The CDR3 coding sequence is TGTGCCAGCAGTGGGACAGGGCGCTATGGCTACACCTTC.

This clonotype has a handful of counts. The chain has TRBV20-1 and TRBJ1-5; 7 nucleotides align to TRBD1. Germline values: CDR1 DFQATT, CDR2 SNEGSKA (reference sequence). The CDR3 covers 18 residues. The junction had 16 bases not matched to a gene; V was cut back by 1 base and J by 4 bases. CDR3 residues: CSARAASGPGTANQPQHF. Here the CDR3 DNA reads TGCAGTGCTAGAGCGGCTAGCGGACCCGGGACAGCAAATCAGCCCCAGCATTTT.

This clonotype was recorded a few times. The rearrangement uses TRBV29-1 and TRBJ2-1; D remains ambiguous. The CDR3 covers 14 residues. Per the germline V gene, CDR1 is SQVTM and CDR2 is ANQGSEA. V was clipped by 7 bases and J by 0 bases, with 13 bases between them. This CDR3 is CSALSMGSYNEQFF. The CDR3, as DNA: TGCAGCGCCCTAAGTATGGGCTCCTACAATGAGCAGTTCTTC.

The V and J genes are TRBV20-1 and TRBJ2-3; TRBD2 matches at 9 bases. This CDR3 region has 15 residues. J gave up 1 base and V 6 bases, and 8 bases lay outside the gene matches. The germline V gene has CDR1 DFQATT and CDR2 SNEGSKA (reference sequence). The DNA of the CDR3 is TGCAGTGCGTATACTAGCGGGCTACGCACAGATACGCAGTATTTT. Translating gives CSAYTSGLRTDTQYF.

A remark on this clonotype: Sequence at one end of the junction differs from germline and may be a read error. V and J are TRBV19 and TRBJ2-1; 8 bases line up with TRBD2. The germline V gene encodes CDR1 LNHDA and CDR2 SQIVND (reference sequence). This CDR3 comprises 14 residues. CDR3 in DNA: TGTGCCAGTAGATCGGGAGGGGCGGCCAATGGGCAGTTCTTC. Translation: CASRSGGAANGQFF.

This clonotype was observed a few times. The CDR3 loop reads CASSPLDRGRTEAFF. CDR3 DNA sequence: TGTGCCAGCTCACCACTCGACAGGGGGCGGACTGAAGCTTTCTTT. The V call is TRBV7-9, the J call TRBJ1-1; 10 positions match TRBD1. The CDR3 length is 15 residues. Unmatched junction bases numbered 11, after V lost 8 bases and J lost 5 bases. Germline CDR1 reads SEHNR; CDR2 reads FQNEAQ (reference sequence).

In regard to this clonotype: A single base separates this from a much larger clone, so it may be a read error. Likely a read error: the CDR3 ends without its conserved phenylalanine or tryptophan. This chain uses TRBV27 with TRBJ2-1; D is unclear. CDR3 size: 12 residues. Germline CDR1 is MNHEY and CDR2 is SMNVEV (reference sequence). The CDR3 region has the DNA TGTGCCAGCAGTGTATCTGCCTATGAGCAGTTCCTC. This codes for CASSVSAYEQFL.

This clonotype was seen many times. In DNA form, the CDR3 reads TGTGCCAGCAGCTTCGGACTAGCGGGAGGGGCGGACGAGCAGTACTTC. It specifies CASSFGLAGGADEQYF. The chain links TRBV11-2 to TRBJ2-7; 15 bases are shared with TRBD2. CDR3 size: 16 residues. The V gene's germline CDR1 is SGHAT and CDR2 FQNNGV. The ends lost 3 bases at V and 5 bases at J; junction bases unmatched: 5. The full variable domain, rest sourced from reference TRBV11-2 and TRBJ2-7, is EAGVAQSPRYKIIEKRQSVAFWCNPISGHATLYWYQQILGQGPKLLIQFQNNGVVDDSQLPKDRFSAERLKGVDSTLKIQPAKLEDSAVYLCASSFGLAGGADEQYFGPGTRLTVT.

V and J are TRBV3-1 and TRBJ2-7, with 8 bases identical to TRBD2. Trimming at V came to 1 base and at J to 3 bases, leaving 8 bases not matched to a gene. Germline-derived CDR1 and CDR2 are LGHDT and YNNKEL (reference sequence). The CDR3 runs 16 residues. The CDR3 DNA follows: TGTGCCAGCAGCCAAGGCTTCGCGGGGGGCGACTACGAGCAGTACTTC. Translated, it gives CASSQGFAGGDYEQYF.

Ten or more counts support this clonotype. V is TRBV29-1 and J is TRBJ2-7; TRBD1 matches at 7 bases. Germline CDR1 is SQVTM and CDR2 is ANQGSEA. The CDR3 consists of 15 residues. J was trimmed by 3 bases and V by 0 bases; bases with no gene match: 8. CDR3 sequence (DNA): TGCAGCGTTGAAGATCTAAGGGGGCCAGGCTACGAGCAGTACTTC. Translation: CSVEDLRGPGYEQYF.

As for this clonotype: Germline is not matched at one junction end, which may reflect a read error. This chain uses TRBV15 with TRBJ2-1; no clear D gene. The germline V gene has CDR1 LNHNV and CDR2 YYDKDF (reference sequence). This CDR3 is 16 amino acids long. DNA of the CDR3: TGCGCCACCAGCCCAAAAGAGATCTCCTTAGTTGCTGAGCAGTTCTTC. Amino acids: CATSPKEISLVAEQFF.

The chain links TRBV18 to TRBJ2-5; 7 nucleotides match TRBD2. After removal of 3 bases from V and 2 bases from J, the junction contained 3 bases not matched to a gene. Germline assignment: CDR1 KGHSH and CDR2 LQKENI. The CDR3 contains 14 residues. The DNA of the CDR3 is TGTGCCAGCTCACCTTGGGAGGGGCAAGAGACCCAGTACTTC. Translation gives CASSPWEGQETQYF.

This clonotype occurred many times. The V and J genes are TRBV7-9 and TRBJ2-3; 9 bases map to TRBD1. Germline trimming cut 3 bases from V and 3 bases from J; bases unmatched to any gene: 4. The CDR3 is 15 residues long. Germline loops: CDR1 SEHNR, CDR2 FQNEAQ (reference sequence). CDR3 DNA: TGTGCCAGCAGCTTGGGACAGGGAGGGACAGATACGCAGTATTTT. Its translation is CASSLGQGGTDTQYF.

The table lists this clonotype with many counts. The chain recombines TRBV20-1 with TRBJ2-7, with TRBD1 matching over 10 bases. There are 13 residues in the CDR3. Germline V gene lookup returns CDR1 DFQATT and CDR2 SNEGSKA (reference sequence). Unmatched junction bases numbered 8, after V lost 6 bases and J lost 6 bases. CDR3 in DNA: TGCAGTGCCAGCCGGGACAGGGGCGGCGAGCAGTACTTC. Its protein is CSASRDRGGEQYF.

This clonotype was found many times. The chain's CDR3 is CSARTDGISYEQYF. DNA of the CDR3: TGCAGTGCTAGGACTGACGGAATCTCCTACGAGCAGTACTTC. The J gene is TRBJ2-7, the V gene TRBV20-1; D ambiguous. With 3 bases removed from V and 0 bases from J, the gap between germline ends came to 12 bases. Germline values: CDR1 DFQATT, CDR2 SNEGSKA (reference sequence). The CDR3 loop spans 14 amino acids.

Turning to this clonotype: This may be a read error: a much more frequent sequence differs by one nucleotide. The V and J genes are TRBV19 and TRBJ1-1; D may be TRBD1 (5 bases). The CDR3 extends over 15 amino acids. Deletions cut 6 bases from V and 0 bases from J, with 14 bases between. Germline-derived CDR1 and CDR2 are LNHDA and SQIVND (reference sequence). CDR3 sequence: CASRGEQVLNTEAFF. In DNA form, the CDR3 reads TGTGCCAGTAGAGGAGAACAGGTCCTGAACACTGAAGCTTTCTTT.